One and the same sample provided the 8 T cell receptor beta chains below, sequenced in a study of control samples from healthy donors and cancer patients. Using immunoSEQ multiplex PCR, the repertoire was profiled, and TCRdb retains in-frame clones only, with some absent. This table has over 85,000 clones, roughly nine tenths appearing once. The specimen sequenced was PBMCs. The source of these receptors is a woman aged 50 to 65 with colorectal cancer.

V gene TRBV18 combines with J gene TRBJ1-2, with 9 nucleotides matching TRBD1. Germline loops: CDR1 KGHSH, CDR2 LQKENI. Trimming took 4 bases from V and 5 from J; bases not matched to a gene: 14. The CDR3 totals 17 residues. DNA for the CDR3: TGTGCCAGCTCACATACTGGGACAGGGCCCAATTTATATGGCTACACCTTC. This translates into CASSHTGTGPNLYGYTF.

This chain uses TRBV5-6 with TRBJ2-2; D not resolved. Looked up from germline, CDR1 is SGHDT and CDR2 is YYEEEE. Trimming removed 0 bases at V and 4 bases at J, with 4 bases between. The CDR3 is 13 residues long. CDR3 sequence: CASSLEVTGELFF. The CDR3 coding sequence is TGTGCCAGCAGCTTGGAAGTCACCGGGGAGCTGTTTTTT.

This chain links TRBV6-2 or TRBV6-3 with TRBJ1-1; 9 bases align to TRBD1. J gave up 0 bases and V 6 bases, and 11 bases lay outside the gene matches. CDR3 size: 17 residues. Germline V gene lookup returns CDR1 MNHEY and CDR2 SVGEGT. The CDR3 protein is CASSRRRDREVNTEAFF. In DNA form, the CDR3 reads TGTGCCAGCAGCCGCCGCCGGGACAGGGAGGTGAACACTGAAGCTTTCTTT.

CDR3 amino acids: CASCISGTYNEQFF. For the CDR3, the DNA is TGTGCCAGCTGTATTAGCGGGACCTACAATGAGCAGTTCTTC. The chain recombines TRBV18 with TRBJ2-1, with 8 bases that match TRBD2. Germline values: CDR1 KGHSH, CDR2 LQKENI. The J segment lost 2 bases and the V segment lost 7 bases, leaving 4 bases of the junction unmatched. The CDR3 contains 14 residues.

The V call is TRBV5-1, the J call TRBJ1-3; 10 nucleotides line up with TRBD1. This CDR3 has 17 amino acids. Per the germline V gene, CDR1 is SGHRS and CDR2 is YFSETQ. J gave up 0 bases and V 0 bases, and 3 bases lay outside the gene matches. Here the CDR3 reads CASSLGQGALSGNTIYF. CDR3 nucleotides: TGCGCCAGCAGCTTGGGACAGGGGGCTCTCTCTGGAAACACCATATATTTT.

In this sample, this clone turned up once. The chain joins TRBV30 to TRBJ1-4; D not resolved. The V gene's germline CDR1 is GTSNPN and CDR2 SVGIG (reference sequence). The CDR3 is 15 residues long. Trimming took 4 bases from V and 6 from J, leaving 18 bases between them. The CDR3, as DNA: TGTGCCTGGACACCGGGCCTTGGGGAGGATGAAAAACTGTTTTTT. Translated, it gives CAWTPGLGEDEKLFF.

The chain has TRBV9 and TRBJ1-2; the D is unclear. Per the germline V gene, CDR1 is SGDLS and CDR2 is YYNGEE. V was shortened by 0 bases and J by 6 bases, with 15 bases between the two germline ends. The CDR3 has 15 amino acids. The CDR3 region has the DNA TGTGCCAGCAGCGTAGGTGCGATTAAGGGAGATGGCTACACCTTC. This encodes CASSVGAIKGDGYTF.

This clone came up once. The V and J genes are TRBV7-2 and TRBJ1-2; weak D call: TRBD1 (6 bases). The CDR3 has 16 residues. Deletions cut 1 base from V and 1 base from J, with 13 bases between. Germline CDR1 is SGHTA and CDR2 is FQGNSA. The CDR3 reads CASSLGWGGGNYGYTF. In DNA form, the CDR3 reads TGTGCCAGCAGCTTAGGGTGGGGAGGGGGTAACTATGGCTACACCTTC.